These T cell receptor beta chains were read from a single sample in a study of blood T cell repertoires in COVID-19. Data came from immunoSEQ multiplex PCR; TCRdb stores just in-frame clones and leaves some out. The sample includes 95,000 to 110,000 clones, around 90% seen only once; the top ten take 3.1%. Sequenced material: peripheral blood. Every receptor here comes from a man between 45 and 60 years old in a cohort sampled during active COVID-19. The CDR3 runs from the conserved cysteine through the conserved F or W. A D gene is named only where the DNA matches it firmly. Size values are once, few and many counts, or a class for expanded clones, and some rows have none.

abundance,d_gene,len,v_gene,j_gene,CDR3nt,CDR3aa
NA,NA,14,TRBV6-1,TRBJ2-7,TGTGCCAGCAGTGAACCGGGGAGCTCCTACGAGCAGTACTTC,CASSEPGSSYEQYF
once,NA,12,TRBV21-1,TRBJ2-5,TGTGCCAAGGGACTAGCTGAAAAGACCCAGTACTTC,CAKGLAEKTQYF
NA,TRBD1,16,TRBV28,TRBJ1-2,TGTGCCAGCAGTTCGATCCCGGGACAGGGGGCGCGGGGCTACACCTTC,CASSSIPGQGARGYTF
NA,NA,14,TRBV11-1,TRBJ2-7,TGTGCCAGCAGCCCCGGCCTTCGGGACTACGAGCAGTACTTC,CASSPGLRDYEQYF
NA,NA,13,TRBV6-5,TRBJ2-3,TGTGCCAGTCGAATACGGGAACCAGATACGCAGTATTTT,CASRIREPDTQYF
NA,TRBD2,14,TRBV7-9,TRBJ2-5,TGTGCCAGCAGCGCGCGGGGGGGCCAAGAGACCCAGTACTTC,CASSARGGQETQYF
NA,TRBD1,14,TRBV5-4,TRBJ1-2,TGTGCCAGCAGCAAGGGACAGGGGGACGATGGCTACACCTTC,CASSKGQGDDGYTF
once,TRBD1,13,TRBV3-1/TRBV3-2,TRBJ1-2,TGTGCCAGCAGCCTCGGGACAGACTATGGCTACACCTTC,CASSLGTDYGYTF
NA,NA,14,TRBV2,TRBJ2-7,TGTGCCAGCAGTGAAGAGCGGTTTTCCCACGAGCAGTACTTC,CASSEERFSHEQYF
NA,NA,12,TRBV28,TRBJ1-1,TGTGCCAGCAGGATTCCACAGGGTTGGGCTTTCTTT,CASRIPQGWAFF
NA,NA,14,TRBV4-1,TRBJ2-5,TGCGCCAGCAGCCAAGGAATTAGCGAGGAGACCCAGTACTTC,CASSQGISEETQYF
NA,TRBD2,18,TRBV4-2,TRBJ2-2,TGTGCCAGCAGCCGGGTGACTAGCGGGGGGGCTGGGGCCGGGGAGCTGTTTTTT,CASSRVTSGGAGAGELFF
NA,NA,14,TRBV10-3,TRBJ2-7,TGTGCCATCAGTGATCCGAGGACAACGGACGAGCAGTACTTC,CAISDPRTTDEQYF
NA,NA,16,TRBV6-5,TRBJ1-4,TGTGCCAGCAGTTACACCTCAATCGGGACTAATGAAAAACTGTTTTTT,CASSYTSIGTNEKLFF
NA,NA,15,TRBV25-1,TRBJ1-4,TGTGCCAGCAGTGAATACGGGGTCTTAGGCGAAAAACTGTTTTTT,CASSEYGVLGEKLFF
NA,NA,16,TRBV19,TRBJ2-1,TGTGCCAGTACCCCGACAGGGTGGAGGGGGACCAATGAGCAGTTCTTC,CASTPTGWRGTNEQFF
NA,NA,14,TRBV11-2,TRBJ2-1,TGTGCCAGCACCCCCCTGCGGGTTTCGAATGAGCAGTTCTTC,CASTPLRVSNEQFF
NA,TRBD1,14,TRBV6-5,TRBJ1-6,TGTGCCAGCAGCCTAGGACAGGGGCCCTCACCCCTCCACTTT,CASSLGQGPSPLHF
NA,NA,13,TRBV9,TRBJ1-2,TGTGCCAGCAGCGTAGGCGGAAACTATGGCTACACCTTC,CASSVGGNYGYTF
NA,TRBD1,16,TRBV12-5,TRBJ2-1,TGTGCTAGTGGCAGCGGAACAGGGGGCTCCTACAATGAGCAGTTCTTC,CASGSGTGGSYNEQFF
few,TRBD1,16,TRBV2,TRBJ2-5,TGTGCCAGCAGTGCCGGGACAGGGGGGCAGTGGGAGACCCAGTACTTC,CASSAGTGGQWETQYF
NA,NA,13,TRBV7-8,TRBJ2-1,TGTGCCAGCAGCTCCGACAGGGGACTAGAGCAGTTCTTC,CASSSDRGLEQFF
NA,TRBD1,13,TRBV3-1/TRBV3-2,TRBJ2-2,TGTGCCAGCAGCCCGACAGGGGCCGGGGAGCTGTTTTTT,CASSPTGAGELFF
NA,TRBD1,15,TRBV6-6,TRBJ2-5,TGTGCCAGCAGGTTCAGACAGGGTCTTCAAGAGACCCAGTACTTC,CASRFRQGLQETQYF
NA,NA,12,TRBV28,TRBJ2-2,TGTGCCAGCAGTCCCACAGGGCGGGAGCTGTTTTTT,CASSPTGRELFF
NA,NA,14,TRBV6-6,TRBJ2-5,TGTGCCAGCAGTTACTCCGAGGGATCGGAGACCCAGTACTTC,CASSYSEGSETQYF
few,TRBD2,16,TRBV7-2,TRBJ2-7,TGTGCCAGCAGCTTGGCAACTAGCGGGGGCTCCTACGAGCAGTACTTC,CASSLATSGGSYEQYF
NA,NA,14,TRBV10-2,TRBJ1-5,TGCGCCACCTCAGACGCAGGGGGCAATCAGCCCCAGCATTTT,CATSDAGGNQPQHF
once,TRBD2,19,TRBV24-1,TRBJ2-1,TGTGCCACCAGTGATTCCCCGCTTGATGCGGGGGAGGTTTACAATGAGCAGTTCTTC,CATSDSPLDAGEVYNEQFF